Sequencing of this T cell receptor beta chain was carried out in a study of CD8 T cells in Susac syndrome. V lost 5 bases to trimming and J lost 8 bases, with 15 bases between them. This CDR3 contains 13 residues. Germline V lookup: CDR1 SGHVS, CDR2 FQNEAQ. RNA in amounts of roughly 0.5 to 1 ug was reverse transcribed with random hexamers. MiXCR, run by TCRdb on the immunoSEQ multiplex PCR reads, gives a single entry per CDR3 protein. The table lists approximately 300,000 distinct CDR3 sequences, 89% of them singletons. The source material was CD8+ T cells from PBMCs. The sequence was collected from a human donor with multiple sclerosis. The gene calls are TRBV7-8 and TRBJ1-1; D call uncertain. The CDR3 spells CASSPPGSPEAFF. CDR3 sequence (DNA): TGTGCCAGCAGCCCCCCCGGGAGTCCAGAAGCTTTCTTT.